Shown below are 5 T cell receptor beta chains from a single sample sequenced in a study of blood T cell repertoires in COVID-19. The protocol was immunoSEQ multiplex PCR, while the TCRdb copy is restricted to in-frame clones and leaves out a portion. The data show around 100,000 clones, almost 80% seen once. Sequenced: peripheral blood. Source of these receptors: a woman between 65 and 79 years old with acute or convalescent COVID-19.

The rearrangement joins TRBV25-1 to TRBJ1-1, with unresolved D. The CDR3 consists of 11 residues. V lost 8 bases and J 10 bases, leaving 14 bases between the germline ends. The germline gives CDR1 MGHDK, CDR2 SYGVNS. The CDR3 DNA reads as TGTGCCAGCTCTGGCGGTCTGTCAGCTTTCTTT. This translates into CASSGGLSAFF.

The CDR3 protein is CAWSHDSVYGYTF. CDR3 nucleotide sequence: TGTGCCTGGAGTCACGACAGCGTCTATGGCTACACCTTC. The V gene is TRBV30, the J gene TRBJ1-2; tentative D call: TRBD1 (5 bases). Germline CDR1 GTSNPN, CDR2 SVGIG (reference sequence). This CDR3 is built from 13 residues. The germline V and J ends were trimmed by 2 bases and 4 bases, with 11 bases remaining between them.

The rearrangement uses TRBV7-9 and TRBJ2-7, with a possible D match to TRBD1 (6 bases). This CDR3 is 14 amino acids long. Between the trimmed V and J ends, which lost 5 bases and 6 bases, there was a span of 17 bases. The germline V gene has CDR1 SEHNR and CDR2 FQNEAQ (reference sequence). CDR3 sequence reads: CASSTQGIGVEQYF. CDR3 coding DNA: TGTGCCAGCAGCACCCAGGGGATTGGGGTCGAGCAGTACTTC. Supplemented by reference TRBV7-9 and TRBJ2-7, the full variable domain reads DTGVSQNPRHKITKRGQNVTFRCDPISEHNRLYWYRQTLGQGPEFLTYFQNEAQLEKSRLLSDRFSAERPKGSFSTLEIQRTEQGDSAMYLCASSTQGIGVEQYFGPGTRLTVT.

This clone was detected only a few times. The CDR3 reads CASRAQWNTEAFF. CDR3 bases: TGTGCCAGCAGGGCTCAGTGGAACACTGAAGCTTTCTTT. V gene TRBV7-9 combines with J gene TRBJ1-1, with unresolved D. Germline V CDR1 and CDR2: SEHNR, FQNEAQ (reference sequence). V was trimmed by 6 bases and J by 1 base, leaving 9 bases between them. The CDR3 covers 13 residues.

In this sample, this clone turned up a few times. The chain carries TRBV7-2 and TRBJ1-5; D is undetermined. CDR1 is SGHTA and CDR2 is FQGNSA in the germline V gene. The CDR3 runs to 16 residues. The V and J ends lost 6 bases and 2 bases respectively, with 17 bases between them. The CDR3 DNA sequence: TGTGCCAGCAGTGCTACCGGGTGGAAAGGCAATCAGCCCCAGCATTTT. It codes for CASSATGWKGNQPQHF.